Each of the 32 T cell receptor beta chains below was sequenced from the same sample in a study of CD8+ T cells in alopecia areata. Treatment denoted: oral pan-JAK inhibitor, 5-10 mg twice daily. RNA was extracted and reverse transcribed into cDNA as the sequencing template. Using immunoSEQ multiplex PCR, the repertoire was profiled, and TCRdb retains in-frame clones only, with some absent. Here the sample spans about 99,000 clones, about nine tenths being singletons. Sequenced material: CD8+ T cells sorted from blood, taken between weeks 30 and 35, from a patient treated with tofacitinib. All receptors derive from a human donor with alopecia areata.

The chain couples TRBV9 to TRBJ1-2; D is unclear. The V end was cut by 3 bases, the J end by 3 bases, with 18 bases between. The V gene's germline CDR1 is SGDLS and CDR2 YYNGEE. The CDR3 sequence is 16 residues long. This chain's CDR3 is CASSAPYSDRDYGYTF. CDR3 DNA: TGTGCCAGCAGCGCACCGTATTCGGATAGGGACTATGGCTACACCTTC.

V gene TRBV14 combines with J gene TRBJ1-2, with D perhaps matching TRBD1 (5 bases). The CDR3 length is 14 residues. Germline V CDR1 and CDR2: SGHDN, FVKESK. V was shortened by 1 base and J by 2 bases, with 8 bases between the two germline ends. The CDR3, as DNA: TGTGCCAGCAGCCAAGGTCCAGGGAACTATGGCTACACCTTC. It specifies CASSQGPGNYGYTF.

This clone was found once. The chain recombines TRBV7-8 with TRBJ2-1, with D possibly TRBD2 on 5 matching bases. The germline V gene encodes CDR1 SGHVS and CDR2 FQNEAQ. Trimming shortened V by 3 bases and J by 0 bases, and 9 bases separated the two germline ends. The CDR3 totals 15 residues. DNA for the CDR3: TGTGCCAGCAGCTTTCGTGGGAGCTCCTACAATGAGCAGTTCTTC. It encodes CASSFRGSSYNEQFF.

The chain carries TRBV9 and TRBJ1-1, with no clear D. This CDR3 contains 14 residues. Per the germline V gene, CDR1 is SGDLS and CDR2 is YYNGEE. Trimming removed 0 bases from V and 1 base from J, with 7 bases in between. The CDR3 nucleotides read TGTGCCAGCAGCGTAGGGAGCGGGAACACTGAAGCTTTCTTT. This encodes CASSVGSGNTEAFF.

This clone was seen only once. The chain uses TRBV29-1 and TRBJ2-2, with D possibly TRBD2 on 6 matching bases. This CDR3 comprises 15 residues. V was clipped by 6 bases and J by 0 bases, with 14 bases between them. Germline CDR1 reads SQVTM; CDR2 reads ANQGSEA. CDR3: CSVERRDSNTGELFF. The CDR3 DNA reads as TGCAGCGTAGAACGCCGGGACTCGAACACCGGGGAGCTGTTTTTT.

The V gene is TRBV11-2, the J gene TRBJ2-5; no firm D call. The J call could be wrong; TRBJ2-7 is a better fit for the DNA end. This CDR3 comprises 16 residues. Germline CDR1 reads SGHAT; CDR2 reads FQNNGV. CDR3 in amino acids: CASSLDGSMSSYEQYF. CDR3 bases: TGTGCCAGCAGCTTAGACGGCTCGATGAGCTCCTACGAGCAGTACTTC.

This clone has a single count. The CDR3 loop is CASSLGGSNQPQHF. The CDR3 DNA follows: TGTGCCAGCAGCCTAGGGGGGAGCAATCAGCCCCAGCATTTT. V usage is TRBV9 and J usage is TRBJ1-5, with a weak D call TRBD1 (6 bases). Trimming removed 4 bases at V and 1 base at J, with 9 bases between. CDR3 length equals 14 residues. Germline values: CDR1 SGDLS, CDR2 YYNGEE.

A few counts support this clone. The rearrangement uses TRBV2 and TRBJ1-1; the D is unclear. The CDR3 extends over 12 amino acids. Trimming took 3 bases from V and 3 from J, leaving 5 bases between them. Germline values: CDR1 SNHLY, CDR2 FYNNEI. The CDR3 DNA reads TGTGCCAGCAGTGACTTGGACACTGAAGCTTTCTTT. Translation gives CASSDLDTEAFF.

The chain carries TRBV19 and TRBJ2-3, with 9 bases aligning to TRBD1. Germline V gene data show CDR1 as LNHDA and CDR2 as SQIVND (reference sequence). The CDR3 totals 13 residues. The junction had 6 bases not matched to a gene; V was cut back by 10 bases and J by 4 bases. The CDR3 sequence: CATRTGVADTQYF. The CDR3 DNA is TGTGCCACAAGGACAGGGGTGGCAGATACGCAGTATTTT.

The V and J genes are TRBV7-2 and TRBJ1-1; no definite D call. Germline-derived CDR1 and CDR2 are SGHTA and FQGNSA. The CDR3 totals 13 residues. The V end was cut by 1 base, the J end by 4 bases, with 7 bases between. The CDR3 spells CASSLVGSTEAFF. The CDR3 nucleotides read TGTGCCAGCAGCTTAGTGGGGAGCACTGAAGCTTTCTTT.

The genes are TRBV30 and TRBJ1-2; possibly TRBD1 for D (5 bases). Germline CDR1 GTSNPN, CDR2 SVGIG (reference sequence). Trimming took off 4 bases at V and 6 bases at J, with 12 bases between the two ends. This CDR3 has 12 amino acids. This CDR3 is CAWTTTGNGYTF. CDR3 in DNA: TGTGCCTGGACAACAACAGGAAATGGCTACACCTTC.

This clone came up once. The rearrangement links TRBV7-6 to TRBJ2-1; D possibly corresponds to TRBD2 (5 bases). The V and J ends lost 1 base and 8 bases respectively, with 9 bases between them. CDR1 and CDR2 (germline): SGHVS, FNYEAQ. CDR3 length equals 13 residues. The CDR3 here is CASSLESGYEQFF. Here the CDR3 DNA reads TGTGCCAGCAGCTTAGAATCGGGGTATGAGCAGTTCTTC.

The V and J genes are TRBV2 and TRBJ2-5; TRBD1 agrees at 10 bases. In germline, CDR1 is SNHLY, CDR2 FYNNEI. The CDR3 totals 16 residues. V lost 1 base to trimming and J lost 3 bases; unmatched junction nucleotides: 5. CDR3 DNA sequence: TGTGCCAGCAGTGAAGGGGCCGGGACAGGGGAAGAGACCCAGTACTTC. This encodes CASSEGAGTGEETQYF.

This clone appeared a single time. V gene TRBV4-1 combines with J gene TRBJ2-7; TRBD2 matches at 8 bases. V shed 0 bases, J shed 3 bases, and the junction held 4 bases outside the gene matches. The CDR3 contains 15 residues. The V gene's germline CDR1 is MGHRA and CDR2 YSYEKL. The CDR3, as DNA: TGCGCCAGCAGCCAAGATGGACTAGCTGTCTACGAGCAGTACTTC. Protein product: CASSQDGLAVYEQYF.

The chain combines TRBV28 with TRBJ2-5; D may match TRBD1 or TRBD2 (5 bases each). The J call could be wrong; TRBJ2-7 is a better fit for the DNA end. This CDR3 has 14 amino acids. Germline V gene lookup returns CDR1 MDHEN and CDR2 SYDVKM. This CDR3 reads CASSWIRETYEQYF. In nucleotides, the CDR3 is TGTGCCAGCAGTTGGATCAGGGAGACCTACGAGCAGTACTTC.

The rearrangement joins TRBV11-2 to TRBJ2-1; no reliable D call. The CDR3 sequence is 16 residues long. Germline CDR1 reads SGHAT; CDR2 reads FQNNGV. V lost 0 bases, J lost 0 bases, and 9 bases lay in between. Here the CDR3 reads CASSLDPESSYNEQFF. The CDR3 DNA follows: TGTGCCAGCAGCTTAGATCCTGAAAGCTCCTACAATGAGCAGTTCTTC. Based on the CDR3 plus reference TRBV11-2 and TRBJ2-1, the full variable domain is EAGVAQSPRYKIIEKRQSVAFWCNPISGHATLYWYQQILGQGPKLLIQFQNNGVVDDSQLPKDRFSAERLKGVDSTLKIQPAKLEDSAVYLCASSLDPESSYNEQFFGPGTRLTVL.

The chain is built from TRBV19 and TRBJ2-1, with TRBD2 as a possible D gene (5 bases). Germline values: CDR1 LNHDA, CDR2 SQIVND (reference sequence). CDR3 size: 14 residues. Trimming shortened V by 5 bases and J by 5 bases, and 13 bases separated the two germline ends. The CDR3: CASSLAGVHNEQFF. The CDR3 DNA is TGTGCCAGTAGTCTGGCGGGTGTCCACAATGAGCAGTTCTTC.

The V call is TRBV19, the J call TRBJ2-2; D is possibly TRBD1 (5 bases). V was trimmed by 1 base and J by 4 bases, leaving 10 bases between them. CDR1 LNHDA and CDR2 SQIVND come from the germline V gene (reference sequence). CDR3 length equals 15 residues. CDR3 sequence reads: CASSIAPTGTGELFF. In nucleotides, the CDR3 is TGTGCCAGTAGTATAGCCCCAACAGGCACCGGGGAGCTGTTTTTT.

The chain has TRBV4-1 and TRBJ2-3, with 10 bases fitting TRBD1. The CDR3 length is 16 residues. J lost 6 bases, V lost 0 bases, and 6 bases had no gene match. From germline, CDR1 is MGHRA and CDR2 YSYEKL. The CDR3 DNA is TGCGCCAGCAGCCAAGAGCCGACAGGGGGCAAGGATACGCAGTATTTT. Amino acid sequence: CASSQEPTGGKDTQYF.

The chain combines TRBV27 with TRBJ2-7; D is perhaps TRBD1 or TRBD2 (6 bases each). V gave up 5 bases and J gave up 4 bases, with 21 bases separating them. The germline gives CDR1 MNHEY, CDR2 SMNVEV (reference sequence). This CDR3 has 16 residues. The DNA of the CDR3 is TGTGCCAGCAGTCCCAGCTGGGGGGCCGTTTTTTACGAGCAGTACTTC. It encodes CASSPSWGAVFYEQYF.

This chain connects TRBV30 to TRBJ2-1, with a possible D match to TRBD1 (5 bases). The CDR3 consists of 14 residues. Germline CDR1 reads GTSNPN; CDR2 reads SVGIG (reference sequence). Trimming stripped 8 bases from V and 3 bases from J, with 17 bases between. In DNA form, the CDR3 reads TGTGCCGGGGCACGAGCTTATTTCTACAATGAGCAGTTCTTC. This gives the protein CAGARAYFYNEQFF.

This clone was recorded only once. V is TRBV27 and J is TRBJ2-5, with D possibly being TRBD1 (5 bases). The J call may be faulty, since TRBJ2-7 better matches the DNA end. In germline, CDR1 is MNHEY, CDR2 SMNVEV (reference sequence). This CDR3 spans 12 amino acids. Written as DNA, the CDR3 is TGTGCCAGCAGTTTAACAGGCTCCGAGCAGTACTTC. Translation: CASSLTGSEQYF.

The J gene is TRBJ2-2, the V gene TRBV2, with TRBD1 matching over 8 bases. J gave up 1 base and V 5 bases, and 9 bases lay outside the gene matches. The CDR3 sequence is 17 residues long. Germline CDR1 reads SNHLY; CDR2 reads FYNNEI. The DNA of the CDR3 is TGTGCCAGCAGTCCGATCACCGGGACAGGGAACACCGGGGAGCTGTTTTTT. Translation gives CASSPITGTGNTGELFF.

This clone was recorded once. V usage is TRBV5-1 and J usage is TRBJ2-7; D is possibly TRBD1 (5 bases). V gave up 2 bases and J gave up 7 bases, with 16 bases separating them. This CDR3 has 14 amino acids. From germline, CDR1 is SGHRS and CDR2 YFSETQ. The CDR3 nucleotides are TGCGCCAGCAGCTTATACAGGCCCCTGGGGGAGCAGTACTTC. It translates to CASSLYRPLGEQYF.

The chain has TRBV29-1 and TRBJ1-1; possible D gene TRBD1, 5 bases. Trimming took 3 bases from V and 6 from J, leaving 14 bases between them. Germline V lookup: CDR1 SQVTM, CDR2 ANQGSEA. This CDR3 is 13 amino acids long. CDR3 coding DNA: TGCAGCGTTGATCAAGGGGAGTCTCCTGAAGCTTTCTTT. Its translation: CSVDQGESPEAFF.

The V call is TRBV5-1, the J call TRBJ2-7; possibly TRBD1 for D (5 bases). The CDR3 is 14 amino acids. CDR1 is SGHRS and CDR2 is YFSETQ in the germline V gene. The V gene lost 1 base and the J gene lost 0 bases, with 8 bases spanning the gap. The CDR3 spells CASSLYDSSYEQYF. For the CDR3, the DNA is TGCGCCAGCAGCTTGTACGACAGCTCCTACGAGCAGTACTTC.

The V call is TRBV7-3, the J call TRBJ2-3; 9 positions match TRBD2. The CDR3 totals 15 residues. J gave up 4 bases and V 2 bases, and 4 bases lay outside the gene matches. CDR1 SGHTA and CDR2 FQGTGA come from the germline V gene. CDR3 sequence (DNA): TGTGCCAGCAGCTTACGGCGGGGGGGCCCAGATACGCAGTATTTT. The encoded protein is CASSLRRGGPDTQYF.

In DNA, the CDR3 is TGTGCCAGCAGCGTAGGGGACACCACTGACACTGAAGCTTTCTTT. It yields the protein CASSVGDTTDTEAFF. The rearrangement joins TRBV9 to TRBJ1-1; tentative D call: TRBD1 (6 bases). Per germline, CDR1 SGDLS and CDR2 YYNGEE. The ends were cut back, 0 bases at V and 3 bases at J, with 12 bases in the middle. The CDR3 consists of 15 residues.

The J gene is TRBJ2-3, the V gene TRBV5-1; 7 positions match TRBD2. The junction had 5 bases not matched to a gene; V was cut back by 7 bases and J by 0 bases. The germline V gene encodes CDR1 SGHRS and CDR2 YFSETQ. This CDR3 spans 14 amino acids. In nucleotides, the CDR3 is TGCGCCAGCGGGAGGGAGACGAGCACAGATACGCAGTATTTT. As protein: CASGRETSTDTQYF. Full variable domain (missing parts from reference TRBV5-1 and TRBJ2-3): KAGVTQTPRYLIKTRGQQVTLSCSPISGHRSVSWYQQTPGQGLQFLFEYFSETQRNKGNFPGRFSGRQFSNSRSEMNVSTLELGDSALYLCASGRETSTDTQYFGPGTRLTVL.

DNA for the CDR3: TGTGCCAGCAGCGAGGGTTTCGAGCAGTACTTC. It specifies CASSEGFEQYF. V usage is TRBV7-9 and J usage is TRBJ2-7; D may be TRBD2 (5 bases). Germline CDR1 is SEHNR and CDR2 is FQNEAQ (reference sequence). V was clipped by 5 bases and J by 6 bases, with 8 bases between them. The CDR3 totals 11 residues.

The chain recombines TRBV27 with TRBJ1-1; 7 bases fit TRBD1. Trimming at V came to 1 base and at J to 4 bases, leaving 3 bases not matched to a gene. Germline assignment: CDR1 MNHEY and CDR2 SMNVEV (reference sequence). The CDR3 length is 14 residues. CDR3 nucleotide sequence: TGTGCCAGCAGTTTATTTCAGGGGGGCACTGAAGCTTTCTTT. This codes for CASSLFQGGTEAFF.

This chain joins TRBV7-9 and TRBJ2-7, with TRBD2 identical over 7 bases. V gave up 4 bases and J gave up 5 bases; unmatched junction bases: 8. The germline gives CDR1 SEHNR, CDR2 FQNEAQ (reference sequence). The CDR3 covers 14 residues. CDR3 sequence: CASSSRGSLHEQYF. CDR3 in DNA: TGTGCCAGCAGCTCACGCGGGAGTTTGCACGAGCAGTACTTC.